This TCR beta chain was sequenced in a study of early T cells in non-severe SARS-CoV-2 infection. Individually, cDNA molecules had unique molecular identifiers attached to them. TCRdb re-analysed the 5' RACE reads in MiXCR, keeping a single row per CDR3 protein. Altogether some 36,000 distinct CDR3 sequences are present, approximately 6.6% being singletons, with the ten largest covering 20% to 25%. Germline trimming cut 6 bases from V and 4 bases from J; bases unmatched to any gene: 2. CDR3 length equals 13 residues. The rearrangement uses TRBV12-3 or TRBV12-4 and TRBJ2-5; 10 bases agree with TRBD2. The TCR was taken from an adult who was a healthcare worker with PCR-confirmed SARS-CoV-2 infection or an uninfected control (not recorded which). Sequenced here: whole blood, sampled at baseline. CDR3 in DNA: TGTGCCAGCAGCCTAGCGGGAGTAGAGACCCAGTACTTC. This sequence encodes CASSLAGVETQYF.